Sequencing of this TCR beta chain was carried out in a study of prognosis after radiotherapy for stage I lung cancer. Study at large: Progression was not significant in about 16 patients, whereas several developed distant metastases (median around 7 months) after radiotherapy.

In its sample, this clonotype was seen many times. Germline CDR1 SGHTS, CDR2 YDEGEE. This CDR3 has 13 residues. Trimming shortened V by 5 bases and J by 1 base, and 9 bases separated the two germline ends. Amplicons of TCR beta CDR3 were generated from genomic DNA by two-round multiplex PCR. The first round of PCR was done with primers that matched each TRBV and TRBJ gene. In TCRdb, the multiplex PCR reads were re-called with MiXCR into one record per CDR3 protein. The sample yields 38,000 or so distinct CDR3 sequences, around a quarter seen once. The receptor's source is a donor aged 50 or older with non-small cell lung cancer. The sequencing used PBMCs, collected before or after stereotactic body radiation therapy (not recorded which). The chain couples TRBV5-8 to TRBJ1-1; D unclear. CDR3 coding DNA: TGTGCCAGCAGATGGCAGCGGAACACTGAAGCTTTCTTT. Its translation is CASRWQRNTEAFF.